These 3 T cell receptor beta chains were all obtained from the same sample, sequenced in a study of blood T cell repertoires in COVID-19. Generated by immunoSEQ multiplex PCR, the TCRdb table keeps only in-frame clones and is missing some. The table lists over 55,000 clones, under 95% of them singletons. Sequenced sample: peripheral blood. The origin of the receptors is a human donor in a cohort sampled during active COVID-19.

V is TRBV6-5 and J is TRBJ1-2, with D tentatively TRBD1 (6 bases). Germline V lookup: CDR1 MNHEY, CDR2 SVGAGI. This CDR3 has 14 amino acids. V gave up 7 bases and J gave up 8 bases, with 20 bases separating them. CDR3 residues: CASMGATRAQGYTF. The DNA for the CDR3 is TGTGCCAGCATGGGGGCAACGAGGGCCCAGGGCTACACCTTC.

The chain uses TRBV21-1 and TRBJ2-5; TRBD2, the D gene given by the table, was not confirmed from the DNA. TRBV21-1 is assigned pseudogene status. This CDR3 spans 14 amino acids. CDR3 in amino acids: CASSPLAGEETQYF. CDR3 in DNA: TGTGCCAGCAGCCCCCTAGCCGGGGAAGAGACCCAGTACTTC.

The DNA for the CDR3 is TGTGCCAGCTTCGAGGACAGGGGACGCGAAAAACTGTTTTTT. This translates into CASFEDRGREKLFF. The V and J genes are TRBV7-9 and TRBJ1-4, with TRBD1 identical over 9 bases. Trimming took 8 bases from V and 8 from J; bases not matched to a gene: 9. CDR3 size: 14 residues. The germline V gene encodes CDR1 SEHNR and CDR2 FQNEAQ (reference sequence).